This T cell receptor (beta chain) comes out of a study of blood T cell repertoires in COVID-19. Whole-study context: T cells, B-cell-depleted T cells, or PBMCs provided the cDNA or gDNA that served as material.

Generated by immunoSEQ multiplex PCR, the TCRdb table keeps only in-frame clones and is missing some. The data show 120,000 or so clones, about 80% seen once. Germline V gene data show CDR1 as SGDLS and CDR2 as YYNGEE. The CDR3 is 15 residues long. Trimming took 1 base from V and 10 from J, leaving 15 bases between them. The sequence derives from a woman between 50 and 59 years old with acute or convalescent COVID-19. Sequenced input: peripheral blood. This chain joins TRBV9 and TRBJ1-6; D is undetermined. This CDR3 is CASSVYEGLGSPLHF. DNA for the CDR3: TGTGCCAGCAGCGTATATGAGGGCCTGGGGTCACCCCTCCACTTT.